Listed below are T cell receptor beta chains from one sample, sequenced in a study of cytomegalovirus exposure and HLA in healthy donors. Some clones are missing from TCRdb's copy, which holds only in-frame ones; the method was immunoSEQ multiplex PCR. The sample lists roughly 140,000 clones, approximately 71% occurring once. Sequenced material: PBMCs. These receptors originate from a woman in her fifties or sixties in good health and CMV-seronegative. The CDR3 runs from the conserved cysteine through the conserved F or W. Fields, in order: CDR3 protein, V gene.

CASSMGQRHSDEQYF | TRBV19
CASSYSGGTYEQYF | TRBV6-5
CASRYGTANEKLFF | TRBV19
CASSLAWGRLNTEAFF | TRBV7-8
CSVEGLLNTEAFF | TRBV29-1
CASSLGSGNTIYF | TRBV7-9
CASSRTSGGAGGTQYF | TRBV11-3
CAWRQQGAREAFF | TRBV30
CASNPGGETQYF | TRBV21-1
CASSLADGRAITYGYTF | TRBV7-9
CASSLREDYGYTF | TRBV11-2
CASSYGRGQGAYGYTF | TRBV6-5
CASSPFPPATNEKLFF | TRBV18